The clone carrying this T cell receptor (beta chain) was observed many times. The data are from a study of T cells in Graves' hyperthyroidism and ophthalmopathy. The CDR3 length is 14 residues. Germline V gene sequence: CDR1 MNHEY, CDR2 SMNVEV (reference sequence). The V end lost 3 bases, the J end lost 0 bases, and 8 bases lay between the germline ends. Template material for amplifying TCR beta CDR3 regions consisted of RNA transcripts. The HTBI primer set drove a first-round RT-PCR of the TCR CDR3. TCRdb reanalysed the multiplex PCR reads using MiXCR and keeps one entry per CDR3 protein. This sample yields around 350,000 distinct CDR3 sequences, of which approximately 19% are seen a single time; 3.7% belongs to the top ten.

The genes are TRBV27 and TRBJ1-1; D unresolved. The sequence came from a woman aged 18-35 years with Graves' hyperthyroidism. Sequencing was performed on blood. The CDR3 sequence: CASSFLGLNTEAFF. As DNA, the CDR3 is TGTGCCAGCAGTTTTTTAGGGCTGAACACTGAAGCTTTCTTT.